This T cell receptor (beta chain) was sequenced in a study of vaccination and CD4 T cells after COVID-19. The ends were cut back, 1 base at V and 6 bases at J, with 14 bases in the middle. Germline values: CDR1 SGHNT, CDR2 YYREEE (reference sequence). There are 15 residues in the CDR3. The Oncomine TCR Beta short-read assay was applied to DNA of cultured CD4+ T cells. In this case, cultured CD4+ T cells provided the extracted genomic DNA. In TCRdb, the PCR reads were re-called with MiXCR into one record per CDR3 protein. The sample lists around 5,900 distinct CDR3 sequences, under 60% occurring once. Treatment noted: roughly 11-day PBMC culture with coronavirus spike peptide pools or control peptides (ViraFEST assay). Cells were cultured for less than eleven days, and then CD4+ T cells were isolated by negative selection. In regard to this clonotype: Its antigen is not identified.

This receptor was obtained from a human donor who had recovered from COVID-19. This chain links TRBV5-4 with TRBJ2-1, with a weak D call TRBD1 (6 bases). The sample consisted of CD4+ T cells from blood, cultured in vitro. The CDR3 DNA is TGTGCCAGCAGCTTGTCAGGACAGAGTGGCAATGAGCAGTTCTTC. It codes for CASSLSGQSGNEQFF.